This TCR beta chain came from a study of T cell changes during pregnancy in multiple sclerosis. Trimming shortened V by 0 bases and J by 13 bases, and 17 bases separated the two germline ends. Germline CDR1 and CDR2: SGDLS and YYNGEE. This CDR3 is built from 14 residues. Sequencing used immunoSEQ multiplex PCR; TCRdb keeps in-frame clones, though not all of them. Of roughly 40,000 clones in the sample, around 90% were seen once. Sequenced here: CD4+ T cells from peripheral blood mononuclear cells, sampled after pregnancy. The chain couples TRBV9 to TRBJ2-1, with TRBD2 as a possible D gene (5 bases). This receptor was identified in a female donor with multiple sclerosis, enrolled in a pregnancy study. In nucleotides, the CDR3 is TGTGCCAGCAGCGTAGACGAATGGGCGGAGGCCCAGTTCTTC. It encodes CASSVDEWAEAQFF.